The present T cell receptor (beta chain) was sequenced within a study of blood T cells in healthy people across ages. Deletions cut 2 bases from V and 9 bases from J, with 14 bases between. Germline V CDR1 and CDR2: ENHRY, SYGVKD. There are 14 residues in the CDR3. Sample-barcoded 5' priming and a J-beta primer mix drove a second PCR of roughly 7 to 11 cycles. TCRdb re-analysed the 5' RACE reads in MiXCR, keeping a single row per CDR3 protein. The sample shows roughly 680,000 distinct CDR3 sequences, over 40% of them seen only once. Study conclusions and caveats: Both higher diversity and more naive CD4+ cells marked long-lived donors when set against aged donors. The fall in TCR beta diversity per million T cells was roughly linear with age. Naive and antigen-experienced cells could not be conclusively compared, given unsorted PBMCs.

This clonotype was counted only a few times. Its antigen is not identified. The V gene is TRBV10-3, the J gene TRBJ2-1; D is unclear. The sample consisted of blood. The clonotype comes from a woman older than 75 in good health. Here the CDR3 reads CAISEEVSPGEQFF. CDR3 bases: TGTGCCATCAGTGAGGAGGTCTCGCCGGGTGAGCAGTTCTTC.